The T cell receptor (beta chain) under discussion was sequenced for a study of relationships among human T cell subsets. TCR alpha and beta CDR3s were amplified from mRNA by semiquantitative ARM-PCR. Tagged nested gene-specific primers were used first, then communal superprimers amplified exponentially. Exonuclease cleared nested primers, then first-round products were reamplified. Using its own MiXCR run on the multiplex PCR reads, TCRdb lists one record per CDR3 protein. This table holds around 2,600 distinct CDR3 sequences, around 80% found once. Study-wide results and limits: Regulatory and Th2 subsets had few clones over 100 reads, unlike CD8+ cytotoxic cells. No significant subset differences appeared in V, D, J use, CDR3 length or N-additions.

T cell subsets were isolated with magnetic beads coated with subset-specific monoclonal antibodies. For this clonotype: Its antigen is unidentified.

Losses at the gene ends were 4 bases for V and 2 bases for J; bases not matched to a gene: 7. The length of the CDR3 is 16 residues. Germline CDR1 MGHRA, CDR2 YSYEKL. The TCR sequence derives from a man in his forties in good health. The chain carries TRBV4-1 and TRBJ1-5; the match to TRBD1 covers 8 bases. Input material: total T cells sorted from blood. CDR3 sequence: CASSRDRGAGNQPQHF. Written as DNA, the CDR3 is TGCGCCAGCAGCCGCGACAGGGGAGCGGGCAATCAGCCCCAGCATTTT.